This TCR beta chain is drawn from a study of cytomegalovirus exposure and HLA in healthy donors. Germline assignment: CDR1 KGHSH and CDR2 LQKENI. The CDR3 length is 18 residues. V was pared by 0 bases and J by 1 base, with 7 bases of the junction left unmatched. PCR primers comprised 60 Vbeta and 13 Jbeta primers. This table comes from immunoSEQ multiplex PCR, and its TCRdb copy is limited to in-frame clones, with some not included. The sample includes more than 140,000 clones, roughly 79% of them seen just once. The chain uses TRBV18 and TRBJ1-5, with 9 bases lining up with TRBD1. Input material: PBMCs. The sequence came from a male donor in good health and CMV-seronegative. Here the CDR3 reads CASSPPRTGAESNQPQHF. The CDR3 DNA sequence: TGTGCCAGCTCACCACCCCGGACAGGGGCTGAGAGCAATCAGCCCCAGCATTTT.